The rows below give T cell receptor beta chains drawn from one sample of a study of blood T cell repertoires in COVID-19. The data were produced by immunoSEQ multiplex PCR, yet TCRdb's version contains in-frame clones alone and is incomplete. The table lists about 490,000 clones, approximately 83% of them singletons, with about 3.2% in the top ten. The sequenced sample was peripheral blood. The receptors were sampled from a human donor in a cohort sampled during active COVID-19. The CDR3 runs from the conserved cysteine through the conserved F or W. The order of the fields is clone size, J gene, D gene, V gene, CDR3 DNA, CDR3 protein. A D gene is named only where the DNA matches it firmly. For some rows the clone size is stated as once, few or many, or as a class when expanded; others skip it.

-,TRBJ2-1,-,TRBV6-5,TGTGCCAGCAGTCCGCGGTACAGGATGGAGCAGTTCTTC,CASSPRYRMEQFF
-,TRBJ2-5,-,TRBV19,TGTGCCAGTAGTCCGGGGTTTAGGGCCGAGACCCAGTACTTC,CASSPGFRAETQYF
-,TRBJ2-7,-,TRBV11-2,TGTGCCAGCAGCTTAGTTTCTTTCTCCTACGAGCAGTACTTC,CASSLVSFSYEQYF
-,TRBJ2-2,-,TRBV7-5,TGTGCCAGAAGCTTCCCGACTAGCGGGAGGCCGAACACCGGGGAGCTGTTTTTT,CARSFPTSGRPNTGELFF
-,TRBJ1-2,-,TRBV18,TGTGCCAGCTCACCTGACAGGCTATATGGCTACACCTTC,CASSPDRLYGYTF
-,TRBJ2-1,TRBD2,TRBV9,TGTGCCAGCAGCGTAGCGGGAGGGGGTGGGGAGCAGTTCTTC,CASSVAGGGGEQFF
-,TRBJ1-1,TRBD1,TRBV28,TGTGCCAGCAGTAAACTTACGGGACAGACGAACACTGAAGCTTTCTTT,CASSKLTGQTNTEAFF
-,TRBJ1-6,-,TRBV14,TGTGCCAGCAGCAACCGGGATTATAATTCACCCCTCCACTTT,CASSNRDYNSPLHF
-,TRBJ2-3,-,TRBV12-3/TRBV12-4,TGTGCCAGCACCCTAGACACAGATACGCAGTATTTT,CASTLDTDTQYF
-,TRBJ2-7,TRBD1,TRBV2,TGTGCCAGCAGTGGGGGACAGTATCACGAGCAGTACTTC,CASSGGQYHEQYF
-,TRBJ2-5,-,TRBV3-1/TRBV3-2,TGTGCCAGCAGCCAAGTCCCTGAGAAAGAGACCCAGTACTTC,CASSQVPEKETQYF
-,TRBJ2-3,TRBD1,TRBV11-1,TGTGCCAGCAGCTCACCGGACAGGGACACAGATACGCAGTATTTT,CASSSPDRDTDTQYF
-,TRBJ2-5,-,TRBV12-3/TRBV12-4,TGTGCCAGCAGTCGAGACACCCAAGAGACCCAGTACTTC,CASSRDTQETQYF
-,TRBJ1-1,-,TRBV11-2,TGTGCCAGCAGCCCTTGGGGGCGTAGCACTGAAGCTTTCTTT,CASSPWGRSTEAFF
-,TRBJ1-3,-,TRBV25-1,TGTGCCAGCAGAGGCAATTGGGGGGTTCTCTCTGGAAACACCATATATTTT,CASRGNWGVLSGNTIYF
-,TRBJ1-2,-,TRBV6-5,TGTGCCAGCAGTTACTCGCCAGGCCTGCCTGGTGGCTACACCTTC,CASSYSPGLPGGYTF
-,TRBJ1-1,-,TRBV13,TGTGCCAGCAGCTTGTCTATCCCGGACACTGAAGCTTTCTTT,CASSLSIPDTEAFF
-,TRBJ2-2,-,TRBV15,TGTGCCACCAGCAGTCCTGTCCCCGGGGAGCTGTTTTTT,CATSSPVPGELFF
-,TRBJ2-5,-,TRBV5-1,TGCGCCAGTAGATTCATCAGCGCTCAAGAGACCCAGTACTTC,CASRFISAQETQYF
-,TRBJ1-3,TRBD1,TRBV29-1,TGCAGCGTGCAAGGACAGGGGGACACCATATATTTT,CSVQGQGDTIYF
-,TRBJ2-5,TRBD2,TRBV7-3,TGTGCCAGCAGCGTAGGACTAGCGGGAGCTGAGACCCAGTACTTC,CASSVGLAGAETQYF
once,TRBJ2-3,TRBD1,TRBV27,TGTGCCAGCAGTGACAGGGGGCCCCCAGATACGCAGTATTTT,CASSDRGPPDTQYF
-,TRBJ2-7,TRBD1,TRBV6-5,TGTGCAACAAGACCGGGACAGGATTACGAGCAGTACTTC,CATRPGQDYEQYF
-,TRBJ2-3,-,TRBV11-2,TGTGCCAGCAGCTTCAGCGGGCGTAGCACAGATACGCAGTATTTT,CASSFSGRSTDTQYF
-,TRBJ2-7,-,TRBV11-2,TGTGCCAGCAGGGACCCCGGGGGTATTATTGCCTACGAGCAGTACTTC,CASRDPGGIIAYEQYF
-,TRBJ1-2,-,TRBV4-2,TGTGCCAGCAGCCAAGCCGGGAACTTGAACTATGGCTACACCTTC,CASSQAGNLNYGYTF
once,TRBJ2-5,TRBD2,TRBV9,TGTGCCAGCAGCGTAGGACTAGCGGGAGTTACGGGTATTAGAAAAGAGACCCAGTACTTC,CASSVGLAGVTGIRKETQYF
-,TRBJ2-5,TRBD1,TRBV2,TGTGCCAGCAGTCAGACAGGGTTCCAAGAGACCCAGTACTTC,CASSQTGFQETQYF
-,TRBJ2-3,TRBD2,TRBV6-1,TGTGCCAGCAGTGGACCTAGCGGGAGATCCGGAGATACGCAGTATTTT,CASSGPSGRSGDTQYF
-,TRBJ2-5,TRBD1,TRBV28,TGTGCCAGCAGTTTATGGGGCAGGGGGAAGGTAGAGACCCAGTACTTC,CASSLWGRGKVETQYF
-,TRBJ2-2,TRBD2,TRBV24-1,TGTGCCACCAGTACTAGCGGCTCGAACACCGGGGAGCTGTTTTTT,CATSTSGSNTGELFF
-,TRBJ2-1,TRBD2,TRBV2,TGTGCCAGCAGTCTGGGGACTAGCGAGTACAATGAGCAGTTCTTC,CASSLGTSEYNEQFF
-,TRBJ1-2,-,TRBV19,TGTGCCAGTACCCTCGGTGGGGGGGCAGTGGACTATGGCTACACCTTC,CASTLGGGAVDYGYTF
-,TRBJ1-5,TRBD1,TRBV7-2,TGTGCCAGCAGCCCGGACAGGGGAGGTCAGCCCCAGCATTTT,CASSPDRGGQPQHF
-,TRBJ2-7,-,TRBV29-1,TGCAGCGTTGCAGGAAGCGGCAGCTCCTACGAGCAGTACTTC,CSVAGSGSSYEQYF
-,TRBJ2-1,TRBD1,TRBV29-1,TGCAGCGTCGACAAAACAGGGGTGGCCTACAATGAGCAGTTCTTC,CSVDKTGVAYNEQFF
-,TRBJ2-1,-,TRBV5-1,TGCGCCAGCAGCTCTCGGCCTTGGGCAAATGAGCAGTTCTTC,CASSSRPWANEQFF
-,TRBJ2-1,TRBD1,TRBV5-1,TGCGCCAGCAGCGCCGGACAGGGTTTGAATGAGCAGTTCTTC,CASSAGQGLNEQFF
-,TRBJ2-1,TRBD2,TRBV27,TGTGCCAGCAGTGTTAGGACTAGCGGGAGGCGCTACAATGAGCAGTTCTTC,CASSVRTSGRRYNEQFF
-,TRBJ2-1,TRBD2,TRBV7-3,TGTGCCAGCAGCTTATCGACTAGCGTAGCTACTACTGGTGAGCAGTTCTTC,CASSLSTSVATTGEQFF
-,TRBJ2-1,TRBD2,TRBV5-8,TGTGCCAGCAGCCGGGGGAGCGGGAGGGGACACAATGAGCAGTTCTTC,CASSRGSGRGHNEQFF
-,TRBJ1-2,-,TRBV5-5,TGTGCCAGCAGCCCAATCGACAGTTTAAGCTACACCTTC,CASSPIDSLSYTF
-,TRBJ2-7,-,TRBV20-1,TGCAGTGCGGAGGCCCAGCGCGAGCAGTACTTC,CSAEAQREQYF
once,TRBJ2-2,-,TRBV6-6,TGTGCCAGCAGTTACCCGCCCGGCGGGGAGCTGTTTTTT,CASSYPPGGELFF
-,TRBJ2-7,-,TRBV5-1,TGCGCCAGCAGATATCAGGACAGAACGTCCTACGAGCAGTACTTC,CASRYQDRTSYEQYF
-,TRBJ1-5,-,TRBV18,TGTGCCAGCTCACCGGGGAGGCAGCGACAACCTCATCAGCCCCAGCATTTT,CASSPGRQRQPHQPQHF
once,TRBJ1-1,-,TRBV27,TGTGCCAGCAGACTATGGGAGTCCTACACTGAAGCTTTCTTT,CASRLWESYTEAFF
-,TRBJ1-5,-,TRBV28,TGTGCCAGCAGGGGGCCGGGGGTAAGGGACAATCAGCCCCAGCATTTT,CASRGPGVRDNQPQHF
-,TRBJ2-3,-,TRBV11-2,TGTGCCAGACAAACCTGGAGGGGCTTATTCCGGGATACGCAGTATTTT,CARQTWRGLFRDTQYF
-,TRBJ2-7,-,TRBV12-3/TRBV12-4,TGTGCCAGCAGATGGCGGGAAGCCTACGAGCAGTACTTC,CASRWREAYEQYF
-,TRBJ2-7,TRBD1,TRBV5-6,TGTGCCAGCACCGCCGGGACAGGGGGATACTCCTACGAGCAGTACTTC,CASTAGTGGYSYEQYF
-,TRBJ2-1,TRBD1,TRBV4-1,TGCGCCAGCAGCCAGGGACAGGGGGCAGTGGGTGAGCAGTTCTTC,CASSQGQGAVGEQFF
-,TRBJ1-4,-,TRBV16,TGTGCCAGCAGCCAATCGAGGCTTAGGAATGAAAAACTGTTTTTT,CASSQSRLRNEKLFF
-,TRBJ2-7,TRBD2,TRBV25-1,TGTGCCAGCGGAGGACCTTACGGAAGGGTAGCGGGAGGCTACGAGCAGTACTTC,CASGGPYGRVAGGYEQYF